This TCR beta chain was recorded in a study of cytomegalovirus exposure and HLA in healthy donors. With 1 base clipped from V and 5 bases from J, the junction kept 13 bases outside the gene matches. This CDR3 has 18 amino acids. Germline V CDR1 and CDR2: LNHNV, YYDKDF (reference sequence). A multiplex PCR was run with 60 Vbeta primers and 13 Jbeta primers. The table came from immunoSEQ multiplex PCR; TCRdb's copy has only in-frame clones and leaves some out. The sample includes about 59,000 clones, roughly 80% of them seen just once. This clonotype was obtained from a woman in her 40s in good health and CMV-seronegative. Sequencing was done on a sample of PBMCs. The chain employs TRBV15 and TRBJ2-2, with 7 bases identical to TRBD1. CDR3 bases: TGTGCCACCAGCAGAGGACGACAGGGCTTATTTGATACCGGGGAGCTGTTTTTT. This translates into CATSRGRQGLFDTGELFF.